Detailed here is one T cell receptor (beta chain). Which antigen it targets is not known. It has no much larger one-base neighbor in the sample; base qualities were not kept. TCRbeta CDR3 regions were amplified from genomic DNA by means of the immunoSEQ Assay, a bias-controlled multiplex PCR. The published analysis was carried out like this. Nucleated cell counts per sample were estimated from amplification of reference gene primers within the assay. To quantify the absolute abundance of each unique TCRbeta CDR3 rearrangement, sequence reads were collapsed and filtered. For each sample, productive Simpson clonality was calculated as the square root of Simpson's diversity index over productive rearrangements. The source is immuneACCESS, and TCRdb retained only in-frame sequences with V and J called. Part of the clones is not carried over; for the studies checked, unresolved V genes explain less than half of this, and the remainder is unexplained. V, J and clone size are those of that table, while D and trimming were read from the DNA. The sample contains approximately 56,000 clones, roughly four fifths of them found a single time. Together, the top ten hold under 30% of the sample.

This record comes from a study of blood T cell repertoires in COVID-19 (dated by TCRdb to the early 2020s). A note on the overall study: Collaborator samples came from the United States, Italy and Spain and covered acute and convalescent phases of COVID-19. The material from the prospective study consisted of cDNA or gDNA derived from T cells, B-cell-depleted T cells, or PBMCs. Deeply sampled blood TCRbeta repertoires from subjects exposed to, actively infected with, or recovered from COVID-19 were included in the dataset. A freely available public database, intended as a resource for researchers studying the immune response to SARS-CoV-2, is where the repertoires were released. The samples were drawn from the first 160 participants of the ongoing ImmuneRACE study and from about 1,200 subjects provided by 6 global collaborators. Nearly every sample came with metadata listing a de-identified subject ID, COVID-19 status, age in years and sex. Where HLA class I and class II types were available, the types were taken from metadata supplied by the sample provider, not from assay-based typing.

Trimming removed 4 bases from V and 2 bases from J; the gene matches leave 5 bases unexplained. Via the germline V gene (reference sequence), CDR1 is LGHDT and CDR2 YNNKEL. From cysteine to phenylalanine, the CDR3 is 16 amino acids long. The sequence is cut down to CDR3 DNA, 48 bases in frame from base 1. In Seattle, one collaborating source enrolled patients while the infection was active and tracked those patients longitudinally over the course of disease. The collaborating institutions used their own protocols to collect whole blood in K2EDTA tubes. For TCRbeta analysis, collaborators shipped samples in one of three forms: frozen whole blood, isolated PBMCs, or DNA extracted from either of those sample types. Results and caveats for the whole study, not just this receptor: Clinical and demographic metadata were provided uncurated, with the amount varying by source and participant.

Sequencing was performed on peripheral blood. The source of this sequence is a woman of 80 years or more with COVID-19, enrolled during active disease. The chain uses TRBV3-1 (or the pseudogene TRBV3-2) and TRBJ2-7; 13 middle bases align to TRBD2. The nucleotides read TGTGCCAGCAGCCCCCGACTAGCGGGAGGACCCTACGAGCAGTACTTC. It encodes CASSPRLAGGPYEQYF.